The clone carrying this T cell receptor (beta chain) was seen only once. Reverse transcription of roughly 0.45 to 1 ug RNA was carried out with random hexamers. It was immunoSEQ multiplex PCR that amplified TCR beta CDR3 across 54 Vbeta and 13 Jbeta. Each CDR3 protein is one row after TCRdb ran MiXCR on the immunoSEQ multiplex PCR reads. Of about 120,000 distinct CDR3 sequences in the sample, 85% to 95% were seen once. V lost 6 bases and J 2 bases, leaving 17 bases between the germline ends. Germline loops: CDR1 DFQATT, CDR2 SNEGSKA (reference sequence). The CDR3 runs to 15 residues. The data belong to a study of CD8 T cells in Susac syndrome. Study in general: Among the Susac syndrome patients who underwent sequencing, about 6 had clinically active disease, while fewer than ten of them were in remission. At the time of blood draw, patients with Susac syndrome were therapy-naive, receiving corticosteroids, or receiving intravenous immunoglobulin alone.

Peripheral blood CD8+ and CD4+ T cells were profiled by TCR beta sequencing. Material: CD8+ T cells from PBMCs. The source is a human donor with Susac syndrome. The V call is TRBV20-1, the J call TRBJ2-1, with D possibly matching TRBD2 (6 bases). The DNA of the CDR3 is TGCAGTGCAACCAGTCTAGCGTCAACCTACAATGAGCAGTTCTTC. As protein: CSATSLASTYNEQFF.